This T cell receptor (beta chain) was recorded in a study of somatic mutations in cytotoxic T cells in rheumatoid arthritis. Study-level information: Patient blood (approximately 28 ml EDTA) was collected right after diagnosis, preceding any treatment. The flow sorting of some V beta antibody-stained T-cell populations reached nearly 100% purity, and the sorted populations included V beta1+ cells sequenced for TCRB.

Whole-study findings and limits: For rheumatoid arthritis patients, CD8+ clonality increased with age, whereas it did not in healthy controls.

On this clone: The target antigen is unknown.

TCRdb's table, derived via immunoSEQ multiplex PCR, lists solely in-frame clones and lacks some. The sample lists about 19,000 clones; about 85% were seen once. Germline-derived CDR1 and CDR2 are MNHEY and SVGAGI. V lost 6 bases to trimming and J lost 2 bases, with 14 bases between them. The CDR3 is 15 residues long. Sequences were obtained from CD8+ T cells sorted from blood. This chain links TRBV6-5 with TRBJ1-5; tentative D call: TRBD1 (5 bases). This clonotype originated in a woman aged 35 to 49 with rheumatoid arthritis. CDR3 coding DNA: TGTGCCAGCAGATCGACAGAATCCGGCAATCAGCCCCAGCATTTT. This sequence encodes CASRSTESGNQPQHF.